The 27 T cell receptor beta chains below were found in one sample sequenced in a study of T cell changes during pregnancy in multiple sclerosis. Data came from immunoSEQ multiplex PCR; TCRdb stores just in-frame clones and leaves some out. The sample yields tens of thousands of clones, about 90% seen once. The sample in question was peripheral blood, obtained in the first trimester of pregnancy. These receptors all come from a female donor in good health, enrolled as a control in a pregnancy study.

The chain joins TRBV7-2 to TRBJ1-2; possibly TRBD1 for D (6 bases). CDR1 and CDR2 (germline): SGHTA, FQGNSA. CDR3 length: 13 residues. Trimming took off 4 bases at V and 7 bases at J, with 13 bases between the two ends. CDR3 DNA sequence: TGTGCCAGCAGCTCGAACAGGGAGGGTGGCTACACCTTC. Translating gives CASSSNREGGYTF. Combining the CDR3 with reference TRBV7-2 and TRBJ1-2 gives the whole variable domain GAGVSQSPSNKVTEKGKDVELRCDPISGHTALYWYRQSLGQGLEFLIYFQGNSAPDKSGLPSDRFSAERTGGSVSTLTIQRTQQEDSAVYLCASSSNREGGYTFGSGTRLTVV.

This CDR3 reads CASRTRDRAGDEQFF. CDR3 nucleotides: TGTGCCAGCAGAACCCGGGACAGGGCCGGCGATGAGCAGTTCTTC. This chain connects TRBV6-5 to TRBJ2-1; 9 bases map to TRBD1. Germline values: CDR1 MNHEY, CDR2 SVGAGI. The CDR3 covers 15 residues. After removal of 6 bases from V and 8 bases from J, the junction contained 11 bases not matched to a gene.

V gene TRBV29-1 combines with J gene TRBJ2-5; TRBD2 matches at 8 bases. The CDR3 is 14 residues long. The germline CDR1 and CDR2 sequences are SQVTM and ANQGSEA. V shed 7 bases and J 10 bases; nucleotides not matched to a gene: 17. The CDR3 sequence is CSAGGGLTSVDQYF. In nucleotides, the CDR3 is TGCAGCGCCGGGGGGGGACTGACTTCGGTAGACCAGTACTTC.

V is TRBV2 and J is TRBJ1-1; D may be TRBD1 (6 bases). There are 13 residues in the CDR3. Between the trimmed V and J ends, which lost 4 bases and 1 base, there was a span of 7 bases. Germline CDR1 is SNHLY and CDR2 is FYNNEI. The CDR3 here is CASSGQENTEAFF. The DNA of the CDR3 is TGTGCCAGCAGTGGACAGGAGAACACTGAAGCTTTCTTT.

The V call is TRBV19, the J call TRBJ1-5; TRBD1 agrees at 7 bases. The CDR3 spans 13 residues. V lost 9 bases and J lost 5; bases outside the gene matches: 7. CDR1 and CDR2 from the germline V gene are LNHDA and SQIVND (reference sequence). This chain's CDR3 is CASHQQGDQPQHF. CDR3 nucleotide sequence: TGTGCCAGCCATCAGCAGGGGGATCAGCCCCAGCATTTT.

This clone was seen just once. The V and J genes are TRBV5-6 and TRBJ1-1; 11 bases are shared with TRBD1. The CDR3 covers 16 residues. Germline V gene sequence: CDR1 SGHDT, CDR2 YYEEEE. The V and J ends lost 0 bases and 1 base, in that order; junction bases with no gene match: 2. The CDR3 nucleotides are TGTGCCAGCAGCTTGGGGACAGGGGGCTGGAACACTGAAGCTTTCTTT. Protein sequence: CASSLGTGGWNTEAFF. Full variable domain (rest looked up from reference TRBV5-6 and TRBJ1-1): DAGVTQSPTHLIKTRGQQVTLRCSPKSGHDTVSWYQQALGQGPQFIFQYYEEEERQRGNFPDRFSGHQFPNYSSELNVNALLLGDSALYLCASSLGTGGWNTEAFFGQGTRLTVV.

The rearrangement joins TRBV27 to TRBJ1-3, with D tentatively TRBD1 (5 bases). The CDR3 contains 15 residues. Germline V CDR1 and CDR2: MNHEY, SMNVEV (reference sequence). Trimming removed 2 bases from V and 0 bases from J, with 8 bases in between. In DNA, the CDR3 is TGTGCCAGCAGTTTAAGCGGGGGCTCTGGAAACACCATATATTTT. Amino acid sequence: CASSLSGGSGNTIYF.

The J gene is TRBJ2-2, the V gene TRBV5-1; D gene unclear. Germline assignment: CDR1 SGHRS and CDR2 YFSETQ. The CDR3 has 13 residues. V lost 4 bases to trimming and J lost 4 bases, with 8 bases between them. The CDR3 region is CASSAEGTGELFF. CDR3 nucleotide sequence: TGCGCCAGCAGCGCGGAAGGCACCGGGGAGCTGTTTTTT.

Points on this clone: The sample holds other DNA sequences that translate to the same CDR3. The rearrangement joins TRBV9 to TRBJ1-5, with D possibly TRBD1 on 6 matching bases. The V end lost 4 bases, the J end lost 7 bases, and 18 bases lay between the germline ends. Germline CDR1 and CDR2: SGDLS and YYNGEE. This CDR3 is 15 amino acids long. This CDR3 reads CASSPRGGWLQPQHF. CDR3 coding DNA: TGTGCCAGCAGCCCAAGGGGGGGGTGGTTGCAGCCCCAGCATTTT.

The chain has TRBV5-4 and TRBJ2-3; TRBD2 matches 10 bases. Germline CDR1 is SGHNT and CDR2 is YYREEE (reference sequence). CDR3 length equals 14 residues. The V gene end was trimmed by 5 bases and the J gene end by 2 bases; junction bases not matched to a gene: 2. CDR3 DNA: TGTGCCAGCAGTAGCGGGGGGTCCACAGATACGCAGTATTTT. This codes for CASSSGGSTDTQYF.

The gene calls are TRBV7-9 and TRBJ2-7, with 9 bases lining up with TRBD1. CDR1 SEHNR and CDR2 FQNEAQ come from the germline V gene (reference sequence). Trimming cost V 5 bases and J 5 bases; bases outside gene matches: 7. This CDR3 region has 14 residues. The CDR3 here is CASSQRDREHEQYF. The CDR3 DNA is TGTGCCAGCAGCCAGCGGGACAGGGAACACGAGCAGTACTTC.

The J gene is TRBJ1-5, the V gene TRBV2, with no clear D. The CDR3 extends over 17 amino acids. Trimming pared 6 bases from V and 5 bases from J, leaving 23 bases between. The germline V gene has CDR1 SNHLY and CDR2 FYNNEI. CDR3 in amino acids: CASRPSVPGGRDQPQHF. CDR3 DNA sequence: TGTGCCAGCAGACCCTCGGTGCCAGGAGGGAGAGATCAGCCCCAGCATTTT.

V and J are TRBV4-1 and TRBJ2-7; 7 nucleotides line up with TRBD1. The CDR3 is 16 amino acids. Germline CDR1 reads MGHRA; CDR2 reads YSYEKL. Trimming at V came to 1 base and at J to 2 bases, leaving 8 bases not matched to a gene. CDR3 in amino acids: CASSQVLTGSAYEQYF. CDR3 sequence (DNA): TGCGCCAGCAGCCAAGTACTGACAGGGTCGGCCTACGAGCAGTACTTC.

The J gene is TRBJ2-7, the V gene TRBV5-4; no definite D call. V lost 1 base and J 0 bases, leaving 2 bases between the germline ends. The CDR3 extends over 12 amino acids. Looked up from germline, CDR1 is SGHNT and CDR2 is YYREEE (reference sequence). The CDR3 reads CASSLLSYEQYF. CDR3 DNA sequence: TGTGCCAGCAGCTTGCTCTCCTACGAGCAGTACTTC.

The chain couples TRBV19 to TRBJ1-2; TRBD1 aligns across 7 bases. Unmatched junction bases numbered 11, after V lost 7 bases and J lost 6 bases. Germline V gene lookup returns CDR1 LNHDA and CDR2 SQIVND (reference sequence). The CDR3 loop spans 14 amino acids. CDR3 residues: CASKFGQVTHGYTF. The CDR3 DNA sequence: TGTGCCAGTAAATTCGGACAGGTCACGCATGGCTACACCTTC.

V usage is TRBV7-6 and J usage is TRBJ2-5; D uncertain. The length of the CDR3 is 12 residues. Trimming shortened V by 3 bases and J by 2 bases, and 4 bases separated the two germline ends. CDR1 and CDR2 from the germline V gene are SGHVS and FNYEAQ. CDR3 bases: TGTGCCAGCAGCTTCGGGCAAGAGACCCAGTACTTC. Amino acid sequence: CASSFGQETQYF.

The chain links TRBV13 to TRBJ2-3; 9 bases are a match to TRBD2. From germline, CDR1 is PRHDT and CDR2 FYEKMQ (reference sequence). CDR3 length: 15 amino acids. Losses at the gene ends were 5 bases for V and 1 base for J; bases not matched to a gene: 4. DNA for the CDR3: TGTGCCAGCAGCATCATAGCGGGGGGCACAGATACGCAGTATTTT. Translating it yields CASSIIAGGTDTQYF.

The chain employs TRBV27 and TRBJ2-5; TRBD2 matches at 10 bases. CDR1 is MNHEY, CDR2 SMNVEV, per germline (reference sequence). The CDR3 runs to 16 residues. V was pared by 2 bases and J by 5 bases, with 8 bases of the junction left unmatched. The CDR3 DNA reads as TGTGCCAGCAGTTTAGGTCTTAGCGGGGGGACGGAGACCCAGTACTTC. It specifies CASSLGLSGGTETQYF.

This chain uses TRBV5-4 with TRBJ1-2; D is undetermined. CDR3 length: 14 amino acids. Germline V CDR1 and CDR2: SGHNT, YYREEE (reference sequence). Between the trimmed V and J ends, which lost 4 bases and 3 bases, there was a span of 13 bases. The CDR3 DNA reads TGTGCCAGCAGCCCCCGGAGGCAGGACTATGGCTACACCTTC. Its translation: CASSPRRQDYGYTF.

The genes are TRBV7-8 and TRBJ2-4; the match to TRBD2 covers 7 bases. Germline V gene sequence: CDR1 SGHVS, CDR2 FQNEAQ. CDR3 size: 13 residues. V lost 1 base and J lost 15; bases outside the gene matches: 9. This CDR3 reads CASSLVGGDPSYF. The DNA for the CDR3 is TGTGCCAGCAGCTTAGTGGGGGGGGACCCCTCGTACTTC. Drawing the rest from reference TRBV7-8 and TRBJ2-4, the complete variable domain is GAGVSQSPRYKVAKRGQDVALRCDPISGHVSLFWYQQALGQGPEFLTYFQNEAQLDKSGLPSDRFFAERPEGSVSTLKIQRTQQEDSAVYLCASSLVGGDPSYFGAGTRLSVL.

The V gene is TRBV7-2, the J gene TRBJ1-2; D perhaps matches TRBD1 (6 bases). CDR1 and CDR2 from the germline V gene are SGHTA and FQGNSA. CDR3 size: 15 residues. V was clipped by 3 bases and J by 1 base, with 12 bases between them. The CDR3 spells CASSFDRTVNYGYTF. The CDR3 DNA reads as TGTGCCAGCAGCTTCGATAGGACAGTTAACTATGGCTACACCTTC.

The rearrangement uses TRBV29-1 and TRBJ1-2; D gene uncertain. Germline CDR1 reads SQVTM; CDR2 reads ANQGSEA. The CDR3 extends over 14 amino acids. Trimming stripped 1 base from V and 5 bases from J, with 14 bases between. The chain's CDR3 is CSVEAHSSTYGYTF. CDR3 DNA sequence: TGCAGCGTTGAAGCTCACTCAAGCACTTATGGCTACACCTTC.

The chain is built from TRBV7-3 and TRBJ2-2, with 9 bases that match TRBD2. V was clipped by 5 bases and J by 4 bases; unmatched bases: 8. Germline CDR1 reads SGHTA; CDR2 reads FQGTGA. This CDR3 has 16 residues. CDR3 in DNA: TGTGCCAGCAGCCCAAGGGGACTAGCATCCACCGGGGAGCTGTTTTTT. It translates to CASSPRGLASTGELFF.

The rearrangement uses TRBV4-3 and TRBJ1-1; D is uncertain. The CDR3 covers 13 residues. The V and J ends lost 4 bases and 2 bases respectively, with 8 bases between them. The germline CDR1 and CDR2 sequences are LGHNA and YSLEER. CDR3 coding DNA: TGCGCCAGCAGCCGGAGGTCTAACACTGAAGCTTTCTTT. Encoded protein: CASSRRSNTEAFF.

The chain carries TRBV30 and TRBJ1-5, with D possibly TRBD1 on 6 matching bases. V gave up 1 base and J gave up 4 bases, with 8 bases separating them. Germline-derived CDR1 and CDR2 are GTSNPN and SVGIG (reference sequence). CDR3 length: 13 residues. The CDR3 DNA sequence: TGTGCCTGGAGTGGCACAGGGAATCAGCCCCAGCATTTT. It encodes CAWSGTGNQPQHF.

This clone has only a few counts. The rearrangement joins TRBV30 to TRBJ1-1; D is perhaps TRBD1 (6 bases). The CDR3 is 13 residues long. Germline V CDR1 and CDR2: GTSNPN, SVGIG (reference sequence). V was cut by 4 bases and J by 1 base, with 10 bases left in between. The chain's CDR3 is CAWTLDRNTEAFF. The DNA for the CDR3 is TGTGCCTGGACCCTGGACAGGAACACTGAAGCTTTCTTT.

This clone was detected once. The CDR3 here is CASSLDGGPNTEAFF. The CDR3 bases are TGTGCCAGCAGCTTAGATGGGGGCCCCAACACTGAAGCTTTCTTT. V usage is TRBV11-2 and J usage is TRBJ1-1; TRBD1 is a possible D gene (6 bases). The CDR3 is 15 amino acids. Germline values: CDR1 SGHAT, CDR2 FQNNGV. V lost 0 bases and J 2 bases, leaving 10 bases between the germline ends.